A single sample is the source of the 8 T cell receptor beta chains below, sequenced in a study of blood T cell repertoires in COVID-19. The data were produced by immunoSEQ multiplex PCR, yet TCRdb's version contains in-frame clones alone and is incomplete. The sample shows a few hundred thousand clones, around 83% of them seen only once. Source material: peripheral blood. These receptors were collected from a woman older than 75 with COVID-19, enrolled during active disease.

In its sample, this clone was seen a few times. The V and J genes are TRBV5-4 and TRBJ1-2; TRBD1 is a possible D gene (6 bases). Looked up from germline, CDR1 is SGHNT and CDR2 is YYREEE (reference sequence). Trimming took 4 bases from V and 6 from J, leaving 13 bases between them. There are 13 residues in the CDR3. The CDR3 reads CASSVGQLNGYTF. Written as DNA, the CDR3 is TGTGCCAGCAGCGTTGGACAGCTTAATGGCTACACCTTC.

The chain has TRBV12-3 or TRBV12-4 and TRBJ1-5, with D tentatively TRBD1 (5 bases). The CDR3 has 13 residues. Trimming stripped 7 bases from V and 6 bases from J, with 13 bases between. The CDR3 DNA is TGTGCCAGCACCCAATGGGGCGGTCAGCCCCAGCATTTT. Translated, it gives CASTQWGGQPQHF.

The chain recombines TRBV9 with TRBJ2-2; D is undetermined. V was pared by 3 bases and J by 4 bases, with 10 bases between. The CDR3 loop spans 14 amino acids. Germline assignment: CDR1 SGDLS and CDR2 YYNGEE. The CDR3 region is CASSGQDSTGELFF. The DNA for the CDR3 is TGTGCCAGCAGCGGGCAGGATAGCACCGGGGAGCTGTTTTTT.

The rearrangement joins TRBV7-2 to TRBJ1-1; 10 nucleotides align to TRBD1. Losses at the gene ends were 5 bases for V and 5 bases for J; bases not matched to a gene: 5. This CDR3 is 14 amino acids long. Germline V CDR1 and CDR2: SGHTA, FQGNSA. In nucleotides, the CDR3 is TGTGCCAGCAGCCTGACAGGGGGCAGGACTGAAGCTTTCTTT. Protein product: CASSLTGGRTEAFF. The variable domain in full, completed from reference TRBV7-2 and TRBJ1-1, reads GAGVSQSPSNKVTEKGKDVELRCDPISGHTALYWYRQSLGQGLEFLIYFQGNSAPDKSGLPSDRFSAERTGGSVSTLTIQRTQQEDSAVYLCASSLTGGRTEAFFGQGTRLTVV.

This CDR3 is CASSRGTDYEQYF. CDR3 sequence (DNA): TGTGCCAGCAGTCGAGGGACAGATTACGAGCAGTACTTC. The rearrangement links TRBV6-2 or TRBV6-3 to TRBJ2-7; TRBD1 matches 7 bases. This CDR3 is built from 13 residues. The V and J ends lost 5 bases and 4 bases, in that order; junction bases with no gene match: 5. Germline CDR1 is MNHEY and CDR2 is SVGEGT.

The gene calls are TRBV11-2 and TRBJ1-4, with 7 nucleotides matching TRBD1. The CDR3 consists of 15 residues. CDR1 is SGHAT and CDR2 is FQNNGV in the germline V gene. Unmatched junction bases numbered 4, after V lost 5 bases and J lost 1 base. DNA for the CDR3: TGTGCCAGCAGCACCTACAGGGGAACTAATGAAAAACTGTTTTTT. Translated, it gives CASSTYRGTNEKLFF.

The chain combines TRBV5-1 with TRBJ2-5; possible D gene TRBD2, 6 bases. Germline V CDR1 and CDR2: SGHRS, YFSETQ. CDR3 length: 13 residues. V lost 2 bases and J lost 4, with 9 bases in between. DNA of the CDR3: TGCGCCAGCAGCTTCGGGGGAGGAGAGACCCAGTACTTC. The encoded protein is CASSFGGGETQYF.

The chain links TRBV30 to TRBJ2-5, with D maybe TRBD2 (6 bases). The germline V gene encodes CDR1 GTSNPN and CDR2 SVGIG (reference sequence). V lost 2 bases, J lost 2 bases, and 15 bases lay in between. The CDR3 is made up of 15 amino acids. CDR3 sequence reads: CAWSPGTSQQETQYF. CDR3 nucleotides: TGTGCCTGGAGTCCCGGGACTTCCCAACAAGAGACCCAGTACTTC. Combining the CDR3 with reference TRBV30 and TRBJ2-5 gives the whole variable domain SQTIHQWPATLVQPVGSPLSLECTVEGTSNPNLYWYRQAAGRGLQLLFYSVGIGQISSEVPQNLSASRPQDRQFILSSKKLLLSDSGFYLCAWSPGTSQQETQYFGPGTRLLVL.